A single count supports the clone carrying this T cell receptor beta chain. Its antigen is not identified. Unique molecular identifiers tagged the TCR beta cDNA libraries. Each CDR3 protein is one row after TCRdb ran MiXCR on the PCR reads. Of roughly 730,000 distinct CDR3 sequences listed, about 32% were seen once; the top ten hold around 0.55%. This sample stems from a study of post-analysis software for immune sequencing data. Study-wide points: Normalized Chao1 diversity was significantly reduced in patients versus controls. About five TRBV segments, including TRBV5-6, TRBV5-1 and TRBV20-1, were more frequent in patients than controls.

The CDR3 runs to 12 residues. Germline V lookup: CDR1 MGHRA, CDR2 YSYEKL. The chain links TRBV4-1 to TRBJ2-5; the D is unclear. The DNA matches TRBJ2-7 better at its end, which makes the J call doubtful. This TCR derives from a girl aged 5-17 years with multiple sclerosis. Source material: blood. The CDR3 reads CASSQDRIEQYF. CDR3 DNA sequence: TGCGCCAGCAGCCAAGACCGGATCGAGCAGTACTTC.